This T cell receptor beta chain was obtained from a study of blood T cell repertoires in COVID-19. As for the study in general: The United States, Italy and Spain provided the acute and convalescent COVID-19 samples. T cells, B-cell-depleted T cells, or PBMCs supplied cDNA or gDNA.

Trimming cost V 1 base and J 3 bases, with 12 bases left between them. Germline assignment: CDR1 MGHRA and CDR2 YSYEKL. The CDR3 totals 15 residues. Authors' analysis steps: Amplification of reference gene primers was used by the study to estimate nucleated cell counts. The method was immunoSEQ multiplex PCR; TCRdb's version includes in-frame clones alone and lacks a portion of them. D and trimming come from the DNA, and the V and J calls and clone size come from that table. The repertoire consists of about 120,000 clones, with 79% occurring once and the leading ten covering 30% to 45%. The J gene is TRBJ1-1, the V gene TRBV4-1, with D maybe TRBD1 (5 bases). The sequence came from a man aged 35 to 55 with active or convalescent COVID-19. Input material: peripheral blood. CDR3: CASSQVKGLDTEAFF. The CDR3 DNA reads as TGCGCCAGCAGCCAAGTAAAGGGGTTGGACACTGAAGCTTTCTTT.